Detailed here is one T cell receptor (beta chain). The data originate from a study of T cells in Graves' hyperthyroidism and ophthalmopathy. The CDR3 contains 20 residues. The V and J ends lost 7 bases and 1 base respectively, with 28 bases between them. Germline V gene lookup returns CDR1 ENHRY and CDR2 SYGVKD. Amplified regions were TCR beta CDR3 sequences from RNA transcripts. TCR CDR3 underwent first-round RT-PCR with the HTBI primer set. TCRdb itself ran the multiplex PCR reads through MiXCR, one entry per CDR3 protein. Counted here are hundreds of thousands of distinct CDR3 sequences, approximately 36% occurring once; the ten biggest clones make up less than 40%. For Graves' hyperthyroidism to be stable, ophthalmopathy could not progress within 18 months. Pregnant or lactating patients were excluded, as were those with uncontrolled infection or other autoimmune disease. Diagnosis relied on clinical symptoms, serum thyroxine and TRAb, thyroid ultrasound and orbital computed tomography.

This chain links TRBV10-3 with TRBJ2-2, with D possibly matching TRBD1 (5 bases). The TCR sequence derives from a woman aged 40 to 50 with Graves' hyperthyroidism. The material sequenced was blood. DNA for the CDR3: TGTGCCATCATGGCCCCTAGTAGTCCAAGGGGCTCGATGAACACCGGGGAGCTGTTTTTT. Translation: CAIMAPSSPRGSMNTGELFF.